A single TCR beta chain is shown here with its context. The antigen is unknown. This entry is derived from a study of CD8 T cells in Susac syndrome. Trimming took 3 bases from V and 9 from J, leaving 15 bases between them. The germline V gene encodes CDR1 LNHNV and CDR2 YYDKDF (reference sequence). The CDR3 runs 13 residues. Study-wide findings and caveats: The study recognized that its TCR sequencing and HLA analysis covered a relatively small number of individuals.

From blood CD8+ and CD4+ T cells, TCR beta sequences were generated. Multiple sclerosis controls were treatment-naive patients with stable or active relapsing-remitting disease. Reverse transcription of about 0.45 to 1 ug RNA was performed with random hexamers. It was immunoSEQ multiplex PCR that amplified TCR beta CDR3 across 54 Vbeta and 13 Jbeta. TCRdb used MiXCR to reprocess the immunoSEQ multiplex PCR reads, holding one entry per CDR3 protein. This sample has roughly 200,000 distinct CDR3 sequences; roughly 95% occur once, and the top ten carry around 0.15%. This chain links TRBV15 with TRBJ2-7; D perhaps matches TRBD1 (6 bases). This clonotype was sampled from a human donor with multiple sclerosis. The source material was CD8+ T cells from PBMCs. CDR3 amino acids: CATSSRDTGRQYF. The CDR3, as DNA: TGTGCCACCAGCAGCCGGGACACGGGAAGGCAGTACTTC.